This entry lists 17 T cell receptor beta chains sequenced from one sample in a study of cytomegalovirus exposure and HLA in healthy donors. Using immunoSEQ multiplex PCR, the repertoire was profiled, and TCRdb retains in-frame clones only, with some absent. The profile shows about 95,000 clones, 85% of them singletons. Sequenced material: PBMCs. The source is a young man in good health and CMV-seropositive.

The chain is built from TRBV10-3 and TRBJ2-3; a weak D match, TRBD2 (6 bases). Germline V gene sequence: CDR1 ENHRY, CDR2 SYGVKD. The CDR3 contains 16 residues. Trimming took off 0 bases at V and 2 bases at J, with 12 bases between the two ends. The CDR3 loop is CAISESLADPTDTQYF. The CDR3 DNA is TGTGCCATCAGTGAGTCATTAGCGGACCCCACAGATACGCAGTATTTT.

The chain joins TRBV11-3 to TRBJ1-2, with D perhaps TRBD1 (5 bases). The germline CDR1 and CDR2 sequences are SGHNT and YENEEA. V lost 5 bases to trimming and J lost 8 bases, with 15 bases between them. This CDR3 is built from 13 residues. The CDR3 sequence: CASSPSAGKGYTF. The CDR3 nucleotides read TGTGCCAGCAGCCCGTCGGCAGGGAAAGGCTACACCTTC.

This chain links TRBV29-1 with TRBJ1-1; D possibly corresponds to TRBD1 (5 bases). The CDR3 consists of 11 residues. Germline V gene data show CDR1 as SQVTM and CDR2 as ANQGSEA. V dropped 4 bases and J dropped 5 bases, with 8 bases sitting between them. The CDR3 is CSVGGVTEAFF. CDR3 coding DNA: TGCAGCGTTGGGGGGGTGACTGAAGCTTTCTTT.

The genes are TRBV18 and TRBJ2-1; TRBD1 matches at 8 bases. The J segment lost 7 bases and the V segment lost 2 bases, leaving 1 base of the junction unmatched. CDR1 and CDR2 from the germline V gene are KGHSH and LQKENI. The CDR3 sequence is 13 residues long. The CDR3 region is CASSPGTGNEQFF. CDR3 coding DNA: TGTGCCAGCTCACCAGGGACAGGTAATGAGCAGTTCTTC.

The V call is TRBV6-5, the J call TRBJ2-4, with D possibly being TRBD1 (6 bases). This CDR3 region has 15 residues. Trimming took off 6 bases at V and 2 bases at J, with 14 bases between the two ends. Germline V CDR1 and CDR2: MNHEY, SVGAGI. The CDR3 nucleotides read TGTGCCAGCAGGTTAACAGGGTCGTCCAAAAACATTCAGTACTTC. Residues: CASRLTGSSKNIQYF.

The chain recombines TRBV9 with TRBJ2-6; the match to TRBD2 covers 7 bases. Per the germline V gene, CDR1 is SGDLS and CDR2 is YYNGEE. J gave up 0 bases and V 2 bases, and 5 bases lay outside the gene matches. The CDR3 covers 17 residues. This CDR3 reads CASSVLAGVSGANVLTF. The CDR3 nucleotides read TGTGCCAGCAGCGTCCTTGCGGGGGTCTCTGGGGCCAACGTCCTGACTTTC.

This clone showed up just a few times. This chain links TRBV7-2 with TRBJ1-2; a possible D gene is TRBD1 (6 bases). In germline, CDR1 is SGHTA, CDR2 FQGNSA. V was cut by 5 bases and J by 8 bases, with 15 bases left in between. CDR3 length equals 13 residues. CDR3 residues: CASSADRNGGYTF. In DNA form, the CDR3 reads TGTGCCAGCAGCGCCGACAGGAATGGCGGCTACACCTTC.

In this sample, this clone turned up a few times. The chain has TRBV28 and TRBJ1-5, with 7 bases aligning to TRBD1. CDR3 length equals 17 residues. Looked up from germline, CDR1 is MDHEN and CDR2 is SYDVKM. Germline trimming cut 7 bases from V and 1 base from J; bases unmatched to any gene: 13. The CDR3 here is CASNQTGPKGSNQPQHF. In DNA form, the CDR3 reads TGTGCCAGCAACCAGACAGGGCCGAAGGGGAGCAATCAGCCCCAGCATTTT. The whole variable domain, filled in from reference TRBV28 and TRBJ1-5, reads DVKVTQSSRYLVKRTGEKVFLECVQDMDHENMFWYRQDPGLGLRLIYFSYDVKMKEKGDIPEGYSVSREKKERFSLILESASTNQTSMYLCASNQTGPKGSNQPQHFGDGTRLSIL.

The chain recombines TRBV5-1 with TRBJ1-4, with D possibly being TRBD1 (6 bases). Germline V gene sequence: CDR1 SGHRS, CDR2 YFSETQ. The CDR3 loop spans 15 amino acids. Trimming removed 6 bases from V and 0 bases from J, with 12 bases in between. The CDR3 loop is CASTADSPTNEKLFF. DNA of the CDR3: TGCGCCAGCACCGCGGACAGTCCAACTAATGAAAAACTGTTTTTT.

The chain joins TRBV6-4 to TRBJ1-1, with 10 positions matching TRBD1. This CDR3 is built from 19 residues. Germline CDR1 and CDR2: MRHNA and SNTAGT. J gave up 3 bases and V 5 bases, and 18 bases lay outside the gene matches. In DNA form, the CDR3 reads TGTGCCAGCAGTCCCCGTCCCGGGACAGGGGAGTATCGGGACACTGAAGCTTTCTTT. Its translation is CASSPRPGTGEYRDTEAFF.

With respect to this clone: The sample has other DNA sequences that encode this CDR3 too. This CDR3 reads CASSASGSTDTQYF. CDR3 coding DNA: TGTGCCAGCAGTGCTAGCGGGAGCACAGATACGCAGTATTTT. The gene calls are TRBV6-4 and TRBJ2-3; 8 bases match TRBD2. There are 14 residues in the CDR3. Germline lookup yields CDR1 MRHNA and CDR2 SNTAGT. Trimming cost V 4 bases and J 0 bases; bases outside gene matches: 0.

This clone has a single count. The gene calls are TRBV18 and TRBJ2-7, with TRBD1 matching over 7 bases. The CDR3 spans 16 residues. Germline CDR1 is KGHSH and CDR2 is LQKENI. The trim removed 3 bases at V and 2 bases at J, leaving 10 bases unmatched. The CDR3 here is CASSPGDSLRAYEQYF. CDR3 nucleotide sequence: TGTGCCAGCTCACCGGGGGACAGCCTGCGAGCCTACGAGCAGTACTTC.

The chain couples TRBV9 to TRBJ2-3; D assignment may be TRBD1 or TRBD2 (6 bases each). Trimming removed 4 bases from V and 5 bases from J, with 17 bases in between. The CDR3 length is 15 residues. In germline, CDR1 is SGDLS, CDR2 YYNGEE. The CDR3 loop reads CASSLGGRLEDTQYF. In DNA form, the CDR3 reads TGTGCCAGCAGCCTAGGGGGGCGCTTGGAAGATACGCAGTATTTT.

The gene calls are TRBV9 and TRBJ1-2, with TRBD1 matching over 7 bases. In germline, CDR1 is SGDLS, CDR2 YYNGEE. CDR3 size: 14 residues. Trimming cost V 4 bases and J 8 bases; bases outside gene matches: 11. The CDR3 nucleotides read TGTGCCAGCAGCCTCTACAGGGGCGCAGGAGGCTACACCTTC. Its translation: CASSLYRGAGGYTF.

This clone was observed once. CDR3 region: CASSLVDNEQFF. The DNA of the CDR3 is TGTGCCAGCAGCTTAGTAGACAATGAGCAGTTCTTC. The chain is built from TRBV11-3 and TRBJ2-1; D is unresolved. This CDR3 comprises 12 residues. V was clipped by 1 base and J by 5 bases, with 3 bases between them. CDR1 and CDR2 from the germline V gene are SGHNT and YENEEA.

The rearrangement uses TRBV7-9 and TRBJ2-4; 8 bases match TRBD2. Germline V lookup: CDR1 SEHNR, CDR2 FQNEAQ (reference sequence). The CDR3 extends over 16 amino acids. With 5 bases clipped from V and 5 bases from J, the junction kept 11 bases outside the gene matches. The CDR3 here is CASSGDTLAAENIQYF. CDR3 in DNA: TGTGCCAGCAGCGGGGATACACTAGCGGCAGAAAACATTCAGTACTTC.

The rearrangement joins TRBV7-8 to TRBJ2-6; D gene unclear. The ends were cut back, 2 bases at V and 0 bases at J, with 11 bases in the middle. Germline V gives CDR1 SGHVS, CDR2 FQNEAQ. The CDR3 is 17 residues long. The chain's CDR3 is CASSLSHTASGANVLTF. CDR3 DNA sequence: TGTGCCAGCAGCTTAAGTCATACAGCCTCTGGGGCCAACGTCCTGACTTTC.